Below, 10 T cell receptor beta chains from the same sample are listed, as sequenced in a study of beta chain features in type 1 diabetes. Every isolated RNA sample was fully reverse transcribed, so sequencing captured expressed TCRB transcripts. Profiling relied on immunoSEQ multiplex PCR, and the TCRdb table lists in-frame clones only, not all of them. The profile shows around 340,000 clones, around 19% of them singletons. The sample taken for sequencing was naive CD4+ T cells from blood. The receptors derive from a woman aged 18-30 years in good health.

The chain recombines TRBV5-1 with TRBJ2-5; 9 positions agree with TRBD1. Germline V gives CDR1 SGHRS, CDR2 YFSETQ. V lost 2 bases and J lost 11; bases outside the gene matches: 10. The CDR3 spans 14 residues. The chain's CDR3 is CASSLGDRGDWQYF. CDR3 in DNA: TGCGCCAGCAGCTTAGGAGACAGGGGGGATTGGCAGTACTTC.

The table lists this clone with a few counts. The genes are TRBV25-1 and TRBJ1-5; D perhaps matches TRBD1 (5 bases). Trimming removed 3 bases at V and 1 base at J, with 7 bases between. The germline V gene has CDR1 MGHDK and CDR2 SYGVNS. There are 14 residues in the CDR3. The CDR3 here is CASSDGASNQPQHF. The CDR3, as DNA: TGTGCCAGCAGTGATGGGGCCAGCAATCAGCCCCAGCATTTT.

This clone was counted a few times. The chain employs TRBV5-4 and TRBJ1-1, with 8 bases that match TRBD1. J lost 7 bases, V lost 4 bases, and 3 bases had no gene match. This CDR3 is 12 amino acids long. Germline CDR1 is SGHNT and CDR2 is YYREEE (reference sequence). CDR3 loop: CASSRGQGEAFF. The CDR3 DNA sequence: TGTGCCAGCAGCCGCGGACAGGGTGAAGCTTTCTTT.

The chain employs TRBV4-1 and TRBJ1-2; the match to TRBD1 covers 7 bases. This CDR3 is built from 14 residues. Germline V CDR1 and CDR2: MGHRA, YSYEKL. Losses at the gene ends were 4 bases for V and 4 bases for J; bases not matched to a gene: 6. The CDR3 here is CASSRGGGSYGYTF. The CDR3 DNA follows: TGCGCCAGCAGCCGCGGAGGGGGCTCCTATGGCTACACCTTC.

The V call is TRBV5-1, the J call TRBJ2-1; D might be TRBD1 (6 bases). The CDR3 length is 15 residues. Between the trimmed V and J ends, which lost 1 base and 8 bases, there was a span of 16 bases. Germline-derived CDR1 and CDR2 are SGHRS and YFSETQ. The CDR3 sequence: CASSLWSGQGYEQFF. CDR3 bases: TGCGCCAGCAGCTTGTGGAGCGGTCAGGGGTATGAGCAGTTCTTC.

V and J are TRBV30 and TRBJ2-7; weak D call: TRBD2 (7 bases). CDR1 is GTSNPN, CDR2 SVGIG, per germline (reference sequence). The CDR3 length is 12 residues. Trimming shortened V by 5 bases and J by 1 base, and 9 bases separated the two germline ends. The CDR3 spells CAWGRGSYEQYF. The CDR3 DNA reads as TGTGCCTGGGGGAGGGGGTCCTACGAGCAGTACTTC.

The chain recombines TRBV7-9 with TRBJ1-1; possibly TRBD1 for D (6 bases). Germline V gene sequence: CDR1 SEHNR, CDR2 FQNEAQ (reference sequence). The CDR3 contains 17 residues. Deletions cut 1 base from V and 4 bases from J, with 19 bases between. CDR3 nucleotide sequence: TGTGCCAGCAGCTTAGGAGTAGGGGGAACCCATAGCACTGAAGCTTTCTTT. Protein sequence: CASSLGVGGTHSTEAFF.

The V and J genes are TRBV7-9 and TRBJ2-3, with D unresolved. Deletions cut 3 bases from V and 1 base from J, with 5 bases between. The V gene's germline CDR1 is SEHNR and CDR2 FQNEAQ (reference sequence). CDR3 length equals 13 residues. The CDR3 spells CASSFTGTDTQYF. CDR3 bases: TGTGCCAGCAGCTTCACAGGCACAGATACGCAGTATTTT.

V gene TRBV4-1 combines with J gene TRBJ2-6; 7 positions agree with TRBD2. V gave up 7 bases and J gave up 0 bases; unmatched junction bases: 15. Germline lookup yields CDR1 MGHRA and CDR2 YSYEKL. This CDR3 region has 19 residues. The CDR3 DNA is TGCGCCAGCAAGCCCTTTGCCGGGGGGTTGGACTCTGGGGCCAACGTCCTGACTTTC. Protein product: CASKPFAGGLDSGANVLTF.

The chain uses TRBV30 and TRBJ1-1; D call uncertain. The V gene lost 8 bases and the J gene lost 2 bases, with 15 bases spanning the gap. Per germline, CDR1 GTSNPN and CDR2 SVGIG (reference sequence). The CDR3 has 13 residues. The DNA for the CDR3 is TGTGCCGGGAAAAGACACCCAAACACTGAAGCTTTCTTT. Translating it yields CAGKRHPNTEAFF.